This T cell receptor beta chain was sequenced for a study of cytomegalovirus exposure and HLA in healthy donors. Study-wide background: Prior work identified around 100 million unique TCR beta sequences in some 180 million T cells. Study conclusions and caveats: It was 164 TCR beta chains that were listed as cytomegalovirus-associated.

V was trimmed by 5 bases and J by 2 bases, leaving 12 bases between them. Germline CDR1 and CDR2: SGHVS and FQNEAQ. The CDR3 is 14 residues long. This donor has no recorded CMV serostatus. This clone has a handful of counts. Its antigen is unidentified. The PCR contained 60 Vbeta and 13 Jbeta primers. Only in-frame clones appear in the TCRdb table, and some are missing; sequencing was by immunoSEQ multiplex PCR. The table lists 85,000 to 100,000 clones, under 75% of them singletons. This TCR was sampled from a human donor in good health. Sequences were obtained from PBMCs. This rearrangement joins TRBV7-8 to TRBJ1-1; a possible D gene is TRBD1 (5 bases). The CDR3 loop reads CASSTRQLNTEAFF. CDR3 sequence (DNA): TGTGCCAGCAGCACCCGACAGTTAAACACTGAAGCTTTCTTT.